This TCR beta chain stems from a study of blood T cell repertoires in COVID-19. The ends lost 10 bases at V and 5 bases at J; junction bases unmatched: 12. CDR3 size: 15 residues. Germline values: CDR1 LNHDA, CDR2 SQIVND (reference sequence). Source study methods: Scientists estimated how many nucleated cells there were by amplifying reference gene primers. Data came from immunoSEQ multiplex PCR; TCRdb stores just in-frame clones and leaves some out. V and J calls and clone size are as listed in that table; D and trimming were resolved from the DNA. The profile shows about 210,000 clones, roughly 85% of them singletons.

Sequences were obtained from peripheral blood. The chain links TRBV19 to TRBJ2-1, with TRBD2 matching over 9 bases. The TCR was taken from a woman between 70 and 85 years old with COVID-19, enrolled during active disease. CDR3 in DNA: TGTGCCACCCTGAGGCGGGAGGGCCACAACAATGAGCAGTTCTTC. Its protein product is CATLRREGHNNEQFF.